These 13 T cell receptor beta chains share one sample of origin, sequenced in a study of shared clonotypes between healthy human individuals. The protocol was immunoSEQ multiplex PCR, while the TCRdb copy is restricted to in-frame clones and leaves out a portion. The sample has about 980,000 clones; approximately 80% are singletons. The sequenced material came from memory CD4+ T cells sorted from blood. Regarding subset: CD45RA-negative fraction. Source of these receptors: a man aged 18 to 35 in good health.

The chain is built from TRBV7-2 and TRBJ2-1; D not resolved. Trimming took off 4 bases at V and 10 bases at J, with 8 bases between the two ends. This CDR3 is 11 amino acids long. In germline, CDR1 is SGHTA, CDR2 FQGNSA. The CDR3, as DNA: TGTGCCAGCAGCTACGCCCTAGAGCAGTTCTTC. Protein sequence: CASSYALEQFF.

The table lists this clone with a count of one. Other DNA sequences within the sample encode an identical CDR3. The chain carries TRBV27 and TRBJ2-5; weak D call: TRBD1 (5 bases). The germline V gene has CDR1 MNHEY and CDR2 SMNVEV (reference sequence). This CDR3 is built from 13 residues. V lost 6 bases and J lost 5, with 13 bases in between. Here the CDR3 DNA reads TGTGCCAGCAGGGGTCAGGGAAGGGAGACCCAGTACTTC. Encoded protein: CASRGQGRETQYF.

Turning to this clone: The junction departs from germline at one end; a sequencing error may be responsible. CDR3 sequence (DNA): TGTGCCAGCAGTTTGGACAGGTACGAAGAAAAACTGTTTTTT. It encodes CASSLDRYEEKLFF. The V and J genes are TRBV5-4 and TRBJ1-4; 7 nucleotides align to TRBD1. Germline values: CDR1 SGHNT, CDR2 YYREEE (reference sequence). The CDR3 contains 14 residues.

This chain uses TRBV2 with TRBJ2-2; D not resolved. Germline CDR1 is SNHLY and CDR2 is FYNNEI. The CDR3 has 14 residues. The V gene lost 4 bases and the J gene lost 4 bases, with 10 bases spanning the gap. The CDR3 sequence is CASSAFWVTGELFF. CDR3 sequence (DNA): TGTGCCAGCAGTGCTTTTTGGGTCACCGGGGAGCTGTTTTTT.

The CDR3 spells CASSLQAVGGGYTF. As DNA, the CDR3 is TGTGCCAGCTCACTGCAGGCCGTCGGAGGTGGCTACACCTTC. The rearrangement links TRBV18 to TRBJ1-2, with D uncertain. CDR3 size: 14 residues. Germline CDR1 KGHSH, CDR2 LQKENI. Trimming left V 4 bases short and J 7 bases short, with 16 bases between.

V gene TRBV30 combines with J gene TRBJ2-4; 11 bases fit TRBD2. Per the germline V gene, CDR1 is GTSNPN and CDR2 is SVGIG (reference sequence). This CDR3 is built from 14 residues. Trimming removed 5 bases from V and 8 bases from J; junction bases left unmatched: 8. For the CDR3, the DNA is TGTGCCTGGGACGCTAGCGGGAGGAGCGACATTCAGTACTTC. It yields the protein CAWDASGRSDIQYF.

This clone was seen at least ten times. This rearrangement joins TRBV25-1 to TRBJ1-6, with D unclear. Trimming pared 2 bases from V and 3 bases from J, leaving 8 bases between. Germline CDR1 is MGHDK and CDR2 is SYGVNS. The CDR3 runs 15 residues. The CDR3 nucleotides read TGTGCCAGCAGTGAACAGGCAGACTATAATTCACCCCTCCACTTT. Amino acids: CASSEQADYNSPLHF.

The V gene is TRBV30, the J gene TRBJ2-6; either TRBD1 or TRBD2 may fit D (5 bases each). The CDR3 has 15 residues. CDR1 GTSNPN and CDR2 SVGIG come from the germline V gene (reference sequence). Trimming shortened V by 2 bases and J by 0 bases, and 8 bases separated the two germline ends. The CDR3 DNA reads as TGTGCCTGGAGTCCGGGGCTCTCTGGGGCCAACGTCCTGACTTTC. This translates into CAWSPGLSGANVLTF.

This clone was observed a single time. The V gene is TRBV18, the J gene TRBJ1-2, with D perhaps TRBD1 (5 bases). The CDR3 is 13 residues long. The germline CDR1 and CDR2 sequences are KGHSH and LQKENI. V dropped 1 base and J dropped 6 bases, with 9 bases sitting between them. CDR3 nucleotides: TGTGCCAGCTCACCACAGGGGAAGAATGGCTACACCTTC. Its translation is CASSPQGKNGYTF.

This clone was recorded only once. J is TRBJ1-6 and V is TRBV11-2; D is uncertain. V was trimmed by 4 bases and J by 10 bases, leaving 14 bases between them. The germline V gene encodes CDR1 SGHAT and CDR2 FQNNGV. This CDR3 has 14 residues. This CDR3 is CASSSFSSRSPLHF. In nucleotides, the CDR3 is TGTGCCAGCAGCTCTTTTTCCAGCCGATCACCCCTCCACTTT.

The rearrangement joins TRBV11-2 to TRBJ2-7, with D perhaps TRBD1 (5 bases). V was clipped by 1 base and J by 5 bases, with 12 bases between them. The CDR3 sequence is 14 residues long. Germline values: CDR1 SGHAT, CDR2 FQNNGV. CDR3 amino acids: CASSLAVQENEQYF. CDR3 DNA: TGTGCCAGCAGCTTAGCGGTACAGGAAAACGAGCAGTACTTC.

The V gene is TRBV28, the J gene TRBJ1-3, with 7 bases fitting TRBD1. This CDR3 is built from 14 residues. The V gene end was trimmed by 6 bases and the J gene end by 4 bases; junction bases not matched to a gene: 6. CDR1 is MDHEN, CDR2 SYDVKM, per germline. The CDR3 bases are TGTGCCAGCAGGACAGGGCTGGTCGGAAACACCATATATTTT. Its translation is CASRTGLVGNTIYF. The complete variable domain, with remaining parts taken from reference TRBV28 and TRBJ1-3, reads DVKVTQSSRYLVKRTGEKVFLECVQDMDHENMFWYRQDPGLGLRLIYFSYDVKMKEKGDIPEGYSVSREKKERFSLILESASTNQTSMYLCASRTGLVGNTIYFGEGSWLTVV.

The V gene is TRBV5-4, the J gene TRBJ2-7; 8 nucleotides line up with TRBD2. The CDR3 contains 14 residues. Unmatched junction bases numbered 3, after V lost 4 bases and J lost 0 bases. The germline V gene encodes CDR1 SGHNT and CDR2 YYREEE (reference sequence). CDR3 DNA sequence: TGTGCCAGCAGCGCTAGCGGGCCCTCCTACGAGCAGTACTTC. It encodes CASSASGPSYEQYF. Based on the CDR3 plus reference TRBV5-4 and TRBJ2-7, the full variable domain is ETGVTQSPTHLIKTRGQQVTLRCSSQSGHNTVSWYQQALGQGPQFIFQYYREEENGRGNFPPRFSGLQFPNYSSELNVNALELDDSALYLCASSASGPSYEQYFGPGTRLTVT.